Listed here are 26 T cell receptor beta chains from one sample, sequenced in a study of identical twins. TCRdb processed the 5' RACE reads anew with MiXCR; each CDR3 protein has one entry. The sample lists over 500,000 distinct CDR3 sequences, roughly a fifth occurring once. The data also belong to a second study, concerning T cells expressing NK-cell markers.

What was sequenced was CD4+ T cells sorted from blood. These receptors all come from a woman aged 18-35 years in good health.

In DNA form, the CDR3 reads TGCGCCAGCAGCAAACGACAGGGGATACAAGAGACCCAGTACTTC. This codes for CASSKRQGIQETQYF. V usage is TRBV5-1 and J usage is TRBJ2-5, with 8 bases fitting TRBD1. Trimming at V came to 4 bases and at J to 2 bases, leaving 7 bases not matched to a gene. Germline assignment: CDR1 SGHRS and CDR2 YFSETQ. The CDR3 totals 15 residues.

This clonotype appeared a few times. This rearrangement joins TRBV20-1 to TRBJ2-1, with 9 bases matching TRBD2. This CDR3 has 15 residues. The J segment lost 5 bases and the V segment lost 4 bases, leaving 9 bases of the junction unmatched. The germline V gene encodes CDR1 DFQATT and CDR2 SNEGSKA (reference sequence). The CDR3 DNA follows: TGCAGTGCTACCGCTTCTAGCGGGGCCCACAATGAGCAGTTCTTC. It specifies CSATASSGAHNEQFF.

The chain uses TRBV20-1 and TRBJ2-7; D is unresolved. The CDR3 has 14 amino acids. Germline-derived CDR1 and CDR2 are DFQATT and SNEGSKA (reference sequence). V gave up 0 bases and J gave up 2 bases, with 11 bases separating them. CDR3 DNA sequence: TGCAGTGCTAGAGATCTCGCCAGAGCCTACGAGCAGTACTTC. Translated: CSARDLARAYEQYF.

This clonotype was counted only a few times. The chain has TRBV12-3 or TRBV12-4 and TRBJ1-1; the D gene is possibly TRBD1 (5 bases). The CDR3 runs to 16 residues. V lost 10 bases to trimming and J lost 2 bases, with 23 bases between them. Written as DNA, the CDR3 is TGTGCCACTACCAAAGACCCCGGGGCCAGAAACACTGAAGCTTTCTTT. This gives the protein CATTKDPGARNTEAFF.

The chain couples TRBV6-1 to TRBJ1-2, with a tentative D call TRBD1 (5 bases). This CDR3 is built from 16 residues. Trimming left V 5 bases short and J 4 bases short, with 20 bases between. Per the germline V gene, CDR1 is MNHNS and CDR2 is SASEGT. Written as DNA, the CDR3 is TGTGCCAGCAGTACAATTGGGGCAACCACCCTCTATGGCTACACCTTC. Its translation: CASSTIGATTLYGYTF.

This clonotype showed up just once. The V call is TRBV29-1, the J call TRBJ2-7; the D call may be TRBD1 or TRBD2 (5 bases each). The CDR3 covers 11 residues. Germline lookup yields CDR1 SQVTM and CDR2 ANQGSEA. In DNA, the CDR3 is TGCAGTAGCCGGGACCTATACGAGCAGTACTTC. This encodes CSSRDLYEQYF.

The rearrangement links TRBV5-1 to TRBJ2-3, with D perhaps TRBD1 (6 bases). CDR1 is SGHRS and CDR2 is YFSETQ in the germline V gene. CDR3 size: 16 residues. Trimming removed 3 bases at V and 5 bases at J, with 19 bases between. The CDR3 sequence: CASSSGTTQALDTQYF. CDR3 nucleotides: TGCGCCAGCAGCTCAGGGACAACCCAAGCCTTAGATACGCAGTATTTT. Variable domain in full (rest from reference TRBV5-1 and TRBJ2-3): KAGVTQTPRYLIKTRGQQVTLSCSPISGHRSVSWYQQTPGQGLQFLFEYFSETQRNKGNFPGRFSGRQFSNSRSEMNVSTLELGDSALYLCASSSGTTQALDTQYFGPGTRLTVL.

This clonotype came up a few times. The chain combines TRBV18 with TRBJ2-2; D assignment may be TRBD1 or TRBD2 (6 bases each). The CDR3 has 18 amino acids. The germline CDR1 and CDR2 sequences are KGHSH and LQKENI. V was clipped by 4 bases and J by 0 bases, with 18 bases between them. CDR3 nucleotide sequence: TGTGCCAGCTCACAAAGGGAGATCGGGGGCTCGAACACCGGGGAGCTGTTTTTT. Translating it yields CASSQREIGGSNTGELFF.

The J gene is TRBJ2-7, the V gene TRBV5-1; maybe TRBD1 (6 bases). V was trimmed by 8 bases and J by 5 bases, leaving 26 bases between them. The CDR3 contains 16 residues. Germline CDR1 reads SGHRS; CDR2 reads YFSETQ. CDR3 sequence: CASRLRTVGVHDEQYF. CDR3 in DNA: TGCGCCAGTCGACTCAGGACAGTCGGCGTTCATGACGAGCAGTACTTC.

In this sample, this clonotype turned up many times. The rearrangement links TRBV7-6 to TRBJ2-3, with TRBD2 matching over 12 bases. The CDR3 is 16 amino acids. Germline V gives CDR1 SGHVS, CDR2 FNYEAQ. V shed 4 bases and J 3 bases; nucleotides not matched to a gene: 5. The CDR3: CASSSTSGRPTDTQYF. DNA of the CDR3: TGTGCCAGCAGCTCGACTAGCGGGAGACCGACAGATACGCAGTATTTT.

J is TRBJ2-1 and V is TRBV9, with 8 nucleotides matching TRBD2. Germline lookup yields CDR1 SGDLS and CDR2 YYNGEE. V trimming: 3 bases; J trimming: 6 bases; junction bases outside the gene matches: 8. The CDR3 consists of 15 residues. In DNA, the CDR3 is TGTGCCAGCAGCGCAAGTGTCGGGAGGGTCAATGAGCAGTTCTTC. Encoded protein: CASSASVGRVNEQFF.

This clonotype occurred a few times. The chain recombines TRBV11-2 with TRBJ2-2; the match to TRBD2 covers 11 bases. Per the germline V gene, CDR1 is SGHAT and CDR2 is FQNNGV. The CDR3 extends over 16 amino acids. Germline trimming cut 3 bases from V and 4 bases from J; bases unmatched to any gene: 4. DNA of the CDR3: TGTGCCAGCAGCTTTACTAGCGGGAGTATCACCGGGGAGCTGTTTTTT. This translates into CASSFTSGSITGELFF.

This clonotype was picked up a small number of times. The chain has TRBV5-6 and TRBJ2-3; unclear D gene. V shed 0 bases and J shed 2 bases, with 10 bases lying between them. CDR3 length equals 15 residues. The germline V gene has CDR1 SGHDT and CDR2 YYEEEE. The CDR3 loop reads CASSLERGFTDTQYF. In DNA, the CDR3 is TGTGCCAGCAGCTTGGAGCGCGGATTCACAGATACGCAGTATTTT.

This clonotype appeared a few times. The chain employs TRBV5-1 and TRBJ2-7; TRBD2 agrees at 10 bases. After removal of 2 bases from V and 2 bases from J, the junction contained 4 bases not matched to a gene. CDR3 length: 15 residues. Germline V gives CDR1 SGHRS, CDR2 YFSETQ. CDR3 loop: CASSFGLAETYEQYF. The CDR3 coding sequence is TGCGCCAGCAGCTTCGGACTAGCGGAAACCTACGAGCAGTACTTC.

This rearrangement joins TRBV5-1 to TRBJ2-1; D is possibly TRBD1 (6 bases). This CDR3 comprises 13 residues. The V gene lost 4 bases and the J gene lost 5 bases, with 10 bases spanning the gap. The germline V gene has CDR1 SGHRS and CDR2 YFSETQ. DNA for the CDR3: TGCGCCAGCAGCGTAGGACAGAACAATGAGCAGTTCTTC. Protein sequence: CASSVGQNNEQFF.

This chain uses TRBV2 with TRBJ1-5; the D is unclear. Trimming pared 3 bases from V and 5 bases from J, leaving 11 bases between. Germline V gene lookup returns CDR1 SNHLY and CDR2 FYNNEI. The CDR3 spans 14 residues. In DNA form, the CDR3 reads TGTGCCAGCAGTGACGGTCAAAGGGATCAGCCCCAGCATTTT. Translated: CASSDGQRDQPQHF.

This clonotype was found a few times. This chain connects TRBV20-1 to TRBJ2-2; D may be TRBD1 or TRBD2 (6 bases each). Germline V gene lookup returns CDR1 DFQATT and CDR2 SNEGSKA (reference sequence). CDR3 length: 12 residues. In DNA, the CDR3 is TGCAGCGGGGGCGCGAACACCGGGGAGCTGTTTTTT. The encoded protein is CSGGANTGELFF.

The genes are TRBV10-3 and TRBJ2-1, with 10 bases lining up with TRBD2. The V gene end was trimmed by 6 bases and the J gene end by 9 bases; junction bases not matched to a gene: 11. Looked up from germline, CDR1 is ENHRY and CDR2 is SYGVKD. The CDR3 loop spans 15 amino acids. CDR3 protein: CAIRELAGSLAEQFF. The CDR3 DNA reads as TGTGCCATCAGGGAACTAGCGGGGTCCTTGGCTGAGCAGTTCTTC.

This clonotype was detected only a few times. The V and J genes are TRBV12-3 or TRBV12-4 and TRBJ2-5; D call uncertain. CDR3 size: 14 residues. The V end was cut by 5 bases, the J end by 1 base, with 11 bases between. In DNA form, the CDR3 reads TGTGCCAGCAGTCCTGGGGATCTCCAAGAGACCCAGTACTTC. Its protein product is CASSPGDLQETQYF.

This clonotype occurred a few times. The chain has TRBV7-8 and TRBJ2-3; D is undetermined. V was clipped by 2 bases and J by 4 bases, with 7 bases between them. Germline lookup yields CDR1 SGHVS and CDR2 FQNEAQ. The CDR3 length is 13 residues. DNA of the CDR3: TGTGCCAGCAGCTTATTTAGGTCAGATACGCAGTATTTT. This translates into CASSLFRSDTQYF.

The chain uses TRBV6-1 and TRBJ2-1, with 12 bases lining up with TRBD2. Germline-derived CDR1 and CDR2 are MNHNS and SASEGT. The CDR3 sequence is 16 residues long. Losses at the gene ends were 3 bases for V and 3 bases for J; bases not matched to a gene: 3. In DNA, the CDR3 is TGTGCCAGCAGTGACCTAGCGGGAGGGGACTACAATGAGCAGTTCTTC. Residues: CASSDLAGGDYNEQFF.

This clonotype has more than one count but fewer than ten. The genes are TRBV20-1 and TRBJ1-2, with 8 bases identical to TRBD1. J was trimmed by 9 bases and V by 6 bases; bases with no gene match: 12. CDR1 is DFQATT, CDR2 SNEGSKA, per germline (reference sequence). The CDR3 covers 13 residues. The CDR3 DNA reads TGCAGTGCCACACGTCGGACAGGGTCAAGCTACACCTTC. The encoded protein is CSATRRTGSSYTF.

Only a few counts were recorded for this clonotype. This chain links TRBV10-3 with TRBJ2-1; TRBD2 aligns across 7 bases. The CDR3 runs to 13 residues. From germline, CDR1 is ENHRY and CDR2 SYGVKD. V gave up 7 bases and J gave up 5 bases; unmatched junction bases: 5. This CDR3 reads CAITIGRNNEQFF. CDR3 DNA: TGTGCCATCACCATCGGGAGGAACAATGAGCAGTTCTTC.

This clonotype was picked up many times. The gene calls are TRBV5-5 and TRBJ2-1; a possible D gene is TRBD2 (6 bases). Trimming stripped 5 bases from V and 6 bases from J, with 15 bases between. The CDR3 extends over 14 amino acids. CDR1 is SGHKS and CDR2 is YYEKEE in the germline V gene (reference sequence). The CDR3 spells CASSQTGLPNEQFF. DNA of the CDR3: TGTGCCAGCAGTCAGACGGGACTCCCCAATGAGCAGTTCTTC.

This clonotype came up a few times. The CDR3 spells CASSGLAGAPDTQYF. DNA for the CDR3: TGCGCCAGCTCGGGGCTAGCGGGAGCCCCAGATACGCAGTATTTT. The rearrangement joins TRBV5-1 to TRBJ2-3, with 10 bases matching TRBD2. This CDR3 is built from 15 residues. Germline V CDR1 and CDR2: SGHRS, YFSETQ. The V segment lost 7 bases and the J segment 4 bases; nucleotides outside the gene matches: 9.

This clonotype was seen more than once but under ten times. DNA for the CDR3: TGCAGTGCTAGGGAAAGACAGGCTGGCTACACCTTC. Residues: CSARERQAGYTF. The chain links TRBV20-1 to TRBJ1-2, with D perhaps matching TRBD1 (6 bases). V shed 3 bases and J shed 7 bases, with 12 bases lying between them. This CDR3 region has 12 residues. Germline V lookup: CDR1 DFQATT, CDR2 SNEGSKA (reference sequence).